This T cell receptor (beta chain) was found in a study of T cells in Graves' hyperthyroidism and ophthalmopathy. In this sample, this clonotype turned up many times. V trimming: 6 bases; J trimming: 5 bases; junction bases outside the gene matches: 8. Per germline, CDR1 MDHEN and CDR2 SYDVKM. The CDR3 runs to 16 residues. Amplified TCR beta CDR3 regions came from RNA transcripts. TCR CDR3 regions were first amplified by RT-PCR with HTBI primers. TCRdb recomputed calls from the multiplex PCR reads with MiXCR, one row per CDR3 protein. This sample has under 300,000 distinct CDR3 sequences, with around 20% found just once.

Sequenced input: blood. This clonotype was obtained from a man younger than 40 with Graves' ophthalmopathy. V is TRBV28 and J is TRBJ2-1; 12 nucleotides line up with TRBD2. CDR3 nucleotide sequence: TGTGCCAGCAGCCGGACCCGGACTAGCGGGAACAATGAGCAGTTCTTC. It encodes CASSRTRTSGNNEQFF.